Listed here is a single TCR beta chain. What it binds is unknown. The sample is drawn from a study of CD8+CD57+ T cells in acquired aplastic anemia. At the level of the study: Sorted CD4+ and CD8+ cells gave an average of around 3 ug of DNA. General study findings and limits: Nearly 30 CD8+ CDR3 sequences were shared between patients and controls. Researchers reported that CD8+ Simpson's diversity was not significantly different in patients versus controls.

Genomic DNA was employed as the template in profiling TCR beta VDJ and CDR3. Via MiXCR, TCRdb re-called the reads, giving one row per CDR3 protein. This table holds 180,000 or so distinct CDR3 sequences, 63% found once. CD8+CD57+ cell expansion, shown by flow cytometry, had occurred in the patients selected for sequencing. At blood sampling, none of the patients had yet received therapy. CDR3 length: 11 amino acids. The V and J ends lost 3 bases and 8 bases respectively, with 7 bases between them. Germline values: CDR1 SGHRS, CDR2 YFSETQ. The TCR originated in a human donor with aplastic anemia. The chain carries TRBV5-1 and TRBJ2-3; unclear D gene. The specimen sequenced was sorted CD4+, CD8+, or CD8+CD57+ T cells (not recorded which) from PBMCs. For the CDR3, the DNA is TGCGCCAGCAGCTCCTCTACTACGCAGTATTTT. Translated: CASSSSTTQYF.